This TCR beta chain was sequenced for a study of CD8+ T cells in alopecia areata (dated by TCRdb to between 2017 and 2018). For the study in its entirety: Treated patients were enrolled in an open-label pilot trial of oral tofacitinib, 5 to 10 mg twice daily, for moderate-to-severe alopecia areata. Tofacitinib was administered for 6 to 18 months, and 6 months of follow-up off drug were then conducted to assess delayed response and recurrence. For the treated patients, the SALT score, which quantifies what percentage of scalp surface area is affected, served as the measure of disease severity. In both human patients and the C3H/HeJ mouse model, the study applied high-throughput TCRbeta sequencing to look at T cell clonal expansion in alopecia areata. Scalp tissue and sorted CD4+ and CD8+ peripheral blood T cells from patchy and totalis/universalis alopecia areata patients and from healthy controls were covered by human TCRbeta sequencing. Tofacitinib-treated patients had biopsies at baseline and at 4 and 24 weeks of treatment, with a later scalp biopsy in several patients. Clonality in the scalp was compared among normal scalp (n=4), patchy alopecia areata scalp (n=8), and alopecia totalis/universalis scalp (n=8). RNA was extracted with the PAXgene miRNA kit for fixed scalp, the miRNeasy kit for PBMCs, and the RNeasy kit for mouse skin. TCRbeta CDR3 regions were amplified by immunoSEQ multiplex PCR using 35 Vbeta forward and 13 Jbeta reverse primers. What the authors observed across the whole study: Tofacitinib significantly lowered scalp clonality and the number of expanded CD8+ clones among the top 100 scalp clones. TCR sequences shared between patients were less clear than in mice, possibly partly because of HLA diversity in the patient population. Many expanded lesional clones were found to persist in scalp and blood during tofacitinib treatment, and relapse after treatment cessation may be partly explained by this persistence. Because the treated cohort was small and had just a single nonresponder, larger studies are needed to establish links between baseline CD8+ expansion and response. Lesional scalp, especially in alopecia totalis/universalis, showed higher clonality and more expanded CD8+ clones than normal scalp, suggesting antigenic drive. Resident alphabeta T cells in normal human skin are also sequenced, complicating scalp TCR repertoire analysis, unlike mouse skin dominated by gammadelta T cells.

Preparation of the library involved the immunoSEQ multiplex PCR assay. RNA was extracted from all samples and reverse transcribed into cDNA as template for TCR sequencing. SuperScript III was used for first-strand cDNA synthesis, primed with a 2:1 mix of oligo-dT and random hexamers. Amplification bias was assessed with a synthetic immune receptor repertoire, and residual bias was removed computationally. The study's own analysis went as follows. Raw reads were preprocessed to remove errors, and CDR3 was defined by IMGT conventions from the conserved cysteine to phenylalanine. Clonality was computed by normalizing Shannon entropy by log2 of the number of productive unique TCRs and subtracting the result from 1. CD4 or CD8 identity of scalp clones was inferred by cross-referencing scalp TCRbeta sequences with sorted blood CD4 and CD8 repertoires. The source is immuneACCESS, and TCRdb retained only in-frame sequences with V and J called. Part of the clones is not carried over; for the studies checked, unresolved V genes explain less than half of this, and the remainder is unexplained. The DNA was the basis for D and trimming; V, J and clone size are from that table. The sample contains some 170,000 clones, roughly 50% of them found a single time. Around 16% of the sample goes to the ten largest clones.

This clone was observed a few times. The target of this receptor is not known. Within one base of it there is no much larger clone, and no base qualities were kept. Reading from cysteine to phenylalanine, the CDR3 counts 15 amino acids. The retained sequence is limited to the CDR3, 45 bases, with the frame set at the first base. Trimming costs V 6 bases and J 6 bases, and their ends lie 22 bases apart. CDR1 and CDR2 were assigned from the germline V gene as SQVTM and ANQGSEA. The sample's treatment or condition label, in plain terms: oral pan-JAK inhibitor, 5-10 mg twice daily. From alopecia areata patients, peripheral blood was collected along with lesional scalp punch biopsies. PBMCs were isolated by density centrifugation and stained for CD3, CD4 and CD8, and CD4+ and CD8+ T cells were sorted on a FACSAria.

The specimen comprised CD4+ T cells sorted from blood, sampled between weeks 55 and 70, from a patient treated with tofacitinib. The chain couples TRBV29-1 to TRBJ2-3; the D gene is perhaps TRBD1, on 7 matching bases. The TCR sequence derives from a human donor with alopecia areata. CDR3 sequence: CSVEAQGGFVDTQYF. The DNA sequence reads TGCAGCGTAGAGGCGCAGGGGGGTTTCGTGGATACGCAGTATTTT.